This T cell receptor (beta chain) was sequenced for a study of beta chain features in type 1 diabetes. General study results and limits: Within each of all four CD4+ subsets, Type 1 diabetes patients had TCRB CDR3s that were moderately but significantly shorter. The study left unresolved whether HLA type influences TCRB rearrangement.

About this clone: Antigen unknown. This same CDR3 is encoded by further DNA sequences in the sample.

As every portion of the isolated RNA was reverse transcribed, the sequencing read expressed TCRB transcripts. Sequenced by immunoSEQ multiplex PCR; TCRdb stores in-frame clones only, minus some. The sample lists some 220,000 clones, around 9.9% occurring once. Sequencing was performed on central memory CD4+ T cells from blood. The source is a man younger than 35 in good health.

Here the CDR3 reads CSVRQGATETQYF. The CDR3 DNA is TGCAGCGTAAGACAGGGGGCTACGGAGACCCAGTACTTC. The chain recombines TRBV29-1 with TRBJ2-5, with 10 nucleotides matching TRBD1. After removal of 6 bases from V and 5 bases from J, the junction contained 6 bases not matched to a gene. The germline gives CDR1 SQVTM, CDR2 ANQGSEA. CDR3 length: 13 amino acids. Complete variable domain (other parts from reference TRBV29-1 and TRBJ2-5): SAVISQKPSRDICQRGTSLTIQCQVDSQVTMMFWYRQQPGQSLTLIATANQGSEATYESGFVIDKFPISRPNLTFSTLTVSNMSPEDSSIYLCSVRQGATETQYFGPGTRLLVL.